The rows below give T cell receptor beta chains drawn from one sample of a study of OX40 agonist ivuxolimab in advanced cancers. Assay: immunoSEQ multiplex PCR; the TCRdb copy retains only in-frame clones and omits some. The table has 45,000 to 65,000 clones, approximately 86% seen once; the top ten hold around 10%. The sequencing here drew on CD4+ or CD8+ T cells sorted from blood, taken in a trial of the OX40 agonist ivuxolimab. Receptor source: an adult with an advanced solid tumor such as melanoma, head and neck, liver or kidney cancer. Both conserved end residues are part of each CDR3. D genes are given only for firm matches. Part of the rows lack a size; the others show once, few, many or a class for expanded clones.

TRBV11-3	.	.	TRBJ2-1	CASSALLSDFDEQFF	TGTGCCAGCAGCGCCCTTTTGAGCGATTTTGATGAGCAGTTCTTC
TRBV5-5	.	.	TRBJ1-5	CASSPDRAGWPQHF	TGTGCCAGCAGTCCGGACAGAGCTGGATGGCCCCAGCATTTT
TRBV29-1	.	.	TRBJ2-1	CSVDKDNEQFF	TGCAGCGTCGACAAAGACAATGAGCAGTTCTTC
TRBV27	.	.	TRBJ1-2	CASSSIAGAGSWSDGYTF	TGTGCCAGCAGTTCCATCGCAGGGGCAGGATCTTGGTCTGATGGCTACACCTTC
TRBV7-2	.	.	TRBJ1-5	CASGTGPHQPQHF	TGTGCCAGCGGAACAGGACCCCATCAGCCCCAGCATTTT
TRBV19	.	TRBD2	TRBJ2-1	CASSMGLADLYNEQFF	TGTGCCAGTAGTATGGGACTAGCGGACCTTTACAATGAGCAGTTCTTC
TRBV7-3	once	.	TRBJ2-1	CASSLWTEGSYNEQFF	TGTGCCAGCAGCTTGTGGACGGAGGGGTCCTACAATGAGCAGTTCTTC
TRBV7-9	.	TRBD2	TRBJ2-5	CASSPPTSGSQETQYF	TGTGCCAGCAGCCCCCCCACTAGCGGGAGTCAAGAGACCCAGTACTTC
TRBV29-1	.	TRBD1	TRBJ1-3	CSCQGASGNTIYF	TGCAGCTGCCAGGGGGCTTCTGGAAACACCATATATTTT
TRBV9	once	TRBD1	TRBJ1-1	CASSEGQGINEAFF	TGTGCCAGCAGCGAGGGACAGGGTATCAATGAAGCTTTCTTT
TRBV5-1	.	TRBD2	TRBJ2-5	CASSQGLTLQETQYF	TGCGCCAGCAGCCAGGGACTAACTCTCCAAGAGACCCAGTACTTC
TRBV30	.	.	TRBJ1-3	CAWSDYTIYF	TGTGCCTGGAGTGATTACACCATATATTTT
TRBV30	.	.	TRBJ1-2	CAHGRGPIYGYTF	TGTGCCCACGGACGGGGCCCTATCTATGGCTACACCTTC
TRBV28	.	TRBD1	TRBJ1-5	CASSVLGQGVFQPQHF	TGTGCCAGCAGTGTCCTCGGACAGGGAGTGTTTCAGCCCCAGCATTTT
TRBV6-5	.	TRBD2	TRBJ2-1	CASSYGGSSYNEQFF	TGTGCCAGCAGTTACGGCGGGAGCTCCTACAATGAGCAGTTCTTC
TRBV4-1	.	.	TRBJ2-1	CASSQVEGGEDEQFF	TGCGCCAGCAGCCAAGTAGAGGGAGGAGAGGATGAGCAGTTCTTC
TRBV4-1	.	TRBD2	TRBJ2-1	CASSQDSSGADYEQFF	TGCGCCAGCAGCCAAGATTCTAGCGGGGCCGACTATGAGCAGTTCTTC